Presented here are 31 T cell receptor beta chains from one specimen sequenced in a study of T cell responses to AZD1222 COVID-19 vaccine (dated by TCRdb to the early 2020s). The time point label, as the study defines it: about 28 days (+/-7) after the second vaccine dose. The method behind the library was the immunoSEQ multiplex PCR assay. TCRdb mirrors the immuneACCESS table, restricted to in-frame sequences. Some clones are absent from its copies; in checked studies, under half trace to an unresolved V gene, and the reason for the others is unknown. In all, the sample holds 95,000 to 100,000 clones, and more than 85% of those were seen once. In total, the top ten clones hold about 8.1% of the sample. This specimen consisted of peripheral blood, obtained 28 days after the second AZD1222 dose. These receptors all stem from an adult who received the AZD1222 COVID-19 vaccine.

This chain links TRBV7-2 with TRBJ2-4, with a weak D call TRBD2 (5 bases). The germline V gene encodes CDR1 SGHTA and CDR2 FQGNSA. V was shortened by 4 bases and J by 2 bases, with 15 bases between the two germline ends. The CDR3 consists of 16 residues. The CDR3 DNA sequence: TGTGCCAGCAGCTCCCTTCCCCGAGGGACCAAAAACATTCAGTACTTC. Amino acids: CASSSLPRGTKNIQYF.

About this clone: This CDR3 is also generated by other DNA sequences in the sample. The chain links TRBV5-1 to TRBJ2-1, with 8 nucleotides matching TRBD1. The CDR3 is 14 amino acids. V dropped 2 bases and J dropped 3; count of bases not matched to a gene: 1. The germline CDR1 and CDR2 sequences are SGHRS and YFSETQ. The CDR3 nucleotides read TGCGCCAGCAGCTTAACAGGGGGCTACAATGAGCAGTTCTTC. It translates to CASSLTGGYNEQFF.

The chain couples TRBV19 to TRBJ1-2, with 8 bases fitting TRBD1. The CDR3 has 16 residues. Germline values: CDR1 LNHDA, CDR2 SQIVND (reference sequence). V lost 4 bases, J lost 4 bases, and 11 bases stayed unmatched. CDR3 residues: CASSKESGGSGYGYTF. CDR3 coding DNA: TGTGCCAGTAGTAAGGAATCAGGGGGCTCTGGCTATGGCTACACCTTC.

The CDR3 reads CASSPRVSGITEAFF. As DNA, the CDR3 is TGCGCCAGCAGCCCCAGAGTCTCGGGAATCACTGAAGCTTTCTTT. The V call is TRBV5-1, the J call TRBJ1-1; D is undetermined. CDR3 size: 15 residues. Germline V lookup: CDR1 SGHRS, CDR2 YFSETQ. The germline V and J ends were trimmed by 4 bases and 4 bases, with 17 bases remaining between them. The entire variable domain, with the rest obtained from reference TRBV5-1 and TRBJ1-1, is as follows: KAGVTQTPRYLIKTRGQQVTLSCSPISGHRSVSWYQQTPGQGLQFLFEYFSETQRNKGNFPGRFSGRQFSNSRSEMNVSTLELGDSALYLCASSPRVSGITEAFFGQGTRLTVV.

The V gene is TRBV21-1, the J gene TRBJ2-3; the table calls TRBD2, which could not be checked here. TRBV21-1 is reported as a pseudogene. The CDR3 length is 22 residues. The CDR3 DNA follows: TGTGCCAGCAGCCCCAAGAAGCGGTTTTGGCTAGCGGGAGAGGGGTCCGCAGATACGCAGTATTTT. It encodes CASSPKKRFWLAGEGSADTQYF.

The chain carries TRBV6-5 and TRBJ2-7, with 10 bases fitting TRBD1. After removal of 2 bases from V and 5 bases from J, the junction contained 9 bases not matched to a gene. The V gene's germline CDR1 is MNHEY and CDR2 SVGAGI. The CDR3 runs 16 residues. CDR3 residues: CASSYQTGTGDNEQYF. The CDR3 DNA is TGTGCCAGCAGTTACCAAACCGGGACAGGGGACAACGAGCAGTACTTC.

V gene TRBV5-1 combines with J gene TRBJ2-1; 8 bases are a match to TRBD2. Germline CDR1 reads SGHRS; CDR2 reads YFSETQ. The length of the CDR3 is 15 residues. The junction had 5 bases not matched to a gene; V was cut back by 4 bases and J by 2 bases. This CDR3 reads CASSAAGVPYNEQFF. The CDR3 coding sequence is TGCGCCAGCAGCGCAGCGGGAGTCCCCTACAATGAGCAGTTCTTC.

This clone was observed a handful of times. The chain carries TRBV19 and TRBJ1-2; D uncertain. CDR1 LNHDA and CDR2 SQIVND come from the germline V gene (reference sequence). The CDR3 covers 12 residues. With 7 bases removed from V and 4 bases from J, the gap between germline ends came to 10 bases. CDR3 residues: CASKGAIYGYTF. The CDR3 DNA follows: TGTGCCAGTAAGGGCGCTATCTATGGCTACACCTTC.

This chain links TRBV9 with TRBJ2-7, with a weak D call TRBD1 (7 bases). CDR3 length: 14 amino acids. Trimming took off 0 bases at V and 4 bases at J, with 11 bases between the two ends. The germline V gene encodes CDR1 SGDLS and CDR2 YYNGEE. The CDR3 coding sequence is TGTGCCAGCAGCGTAGCAGGGGGAGGTTACGAGCAGTACTTC. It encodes CASSVAGGGYEQYF.

The CDR3 DNA follows: TGTGCCAGCAGTTACGCCCCTGGGCGGGATGCCTACGAGCAGTACTTC. It translates to CASSYAPGRDAYEQYF. This chain links TRBV6-2 or TRBV6-3 with TRBJ2-7; maybe TRBD2 (6 bases). Trimming cost V 2 bases and J 2 bases, with 16 bases left between them. Germline assignment: CDR1 MNHEY and CDR2 SVGEGT. This CDR3 contains 16 residues.

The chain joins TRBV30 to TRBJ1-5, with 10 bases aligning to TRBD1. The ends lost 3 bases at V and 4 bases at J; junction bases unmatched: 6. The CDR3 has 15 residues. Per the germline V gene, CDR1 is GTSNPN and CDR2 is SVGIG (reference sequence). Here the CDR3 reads CAWSRDRGPNQPQHF. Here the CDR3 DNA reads TGTGCCTGGAGCCGGGACAGGGGCCCGAATCAGCCCCAGCATTTT.

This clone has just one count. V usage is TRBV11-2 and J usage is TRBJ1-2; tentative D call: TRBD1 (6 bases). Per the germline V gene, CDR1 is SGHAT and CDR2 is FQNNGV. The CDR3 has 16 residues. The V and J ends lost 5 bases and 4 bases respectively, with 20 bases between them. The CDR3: CASSIGGSGTPYGYTF. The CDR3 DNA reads TGTGCCAGCAGCATTGGGGGCTCTGGCACCCCCTATGGCTACACCTTC.

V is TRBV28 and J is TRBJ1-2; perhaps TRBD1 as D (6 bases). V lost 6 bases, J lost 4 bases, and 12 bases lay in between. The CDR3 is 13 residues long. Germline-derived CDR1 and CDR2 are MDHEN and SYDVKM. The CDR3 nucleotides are TGTGCCAGCAGGCCGGGACAAAGCTATGGCTACACCTTC. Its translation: CASRPGQSYGYTF.

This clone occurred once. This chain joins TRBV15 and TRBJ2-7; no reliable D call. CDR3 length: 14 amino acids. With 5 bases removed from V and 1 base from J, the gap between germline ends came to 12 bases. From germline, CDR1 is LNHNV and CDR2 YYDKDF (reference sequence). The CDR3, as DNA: TGTGCCACCAGCCTGTCTCTCTCGTCCTACGAGCAGTACTTC. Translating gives CATSLSLSSYEQYF.

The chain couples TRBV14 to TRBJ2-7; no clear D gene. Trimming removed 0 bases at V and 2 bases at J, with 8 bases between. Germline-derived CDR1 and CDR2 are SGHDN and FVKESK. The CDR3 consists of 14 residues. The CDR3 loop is CASSQDSFPYEQYF. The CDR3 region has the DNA TGTGCCAGCAGCCAAGACAGTTTTCCCTACGAGCAGTACTTC.

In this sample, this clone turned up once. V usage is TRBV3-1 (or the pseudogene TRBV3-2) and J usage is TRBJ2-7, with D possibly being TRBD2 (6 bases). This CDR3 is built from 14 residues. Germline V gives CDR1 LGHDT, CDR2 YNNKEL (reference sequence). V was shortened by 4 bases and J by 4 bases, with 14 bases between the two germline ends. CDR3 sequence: CASSREAGPYEQYF. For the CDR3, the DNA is TGTGCCAGCAGCCGGGAAGCGGGCCCTTACGAGCAGTACTTC.

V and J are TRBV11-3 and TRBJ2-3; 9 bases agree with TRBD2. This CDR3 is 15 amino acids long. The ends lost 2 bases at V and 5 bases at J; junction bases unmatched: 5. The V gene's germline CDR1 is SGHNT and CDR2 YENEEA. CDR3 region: CASSLHSGSEDTQYF. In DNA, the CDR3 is TGTGCCAGCAGCTTACATAGCGGGAGTGAAGATACGCAGTATTTT.

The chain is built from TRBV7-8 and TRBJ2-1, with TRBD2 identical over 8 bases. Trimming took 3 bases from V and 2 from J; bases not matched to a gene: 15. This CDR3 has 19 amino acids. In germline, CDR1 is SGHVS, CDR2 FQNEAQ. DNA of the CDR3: TGTGCCAGCAGCTTCCCCCGGGGTCCCGGGACTAGGACCTACAATGAGCAGTTCTTC. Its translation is CASSFPRGPGTRTYNEQFF.

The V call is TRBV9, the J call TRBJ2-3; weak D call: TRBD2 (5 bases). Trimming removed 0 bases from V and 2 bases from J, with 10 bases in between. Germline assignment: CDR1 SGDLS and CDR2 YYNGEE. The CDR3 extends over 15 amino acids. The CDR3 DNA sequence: TGTGCCAGCAGCGTAGTTGGGAGCCTCACAGATACGCAGTATTTT. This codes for CASSVVGSLTDTQYF.

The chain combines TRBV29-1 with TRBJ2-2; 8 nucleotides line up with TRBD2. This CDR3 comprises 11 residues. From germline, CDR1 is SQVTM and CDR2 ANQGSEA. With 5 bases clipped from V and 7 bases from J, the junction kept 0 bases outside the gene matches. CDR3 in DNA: TGCAGCGTTACTAGCGGCGGGGAGCTGTTTTTT. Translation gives CSVTSGGELFF.

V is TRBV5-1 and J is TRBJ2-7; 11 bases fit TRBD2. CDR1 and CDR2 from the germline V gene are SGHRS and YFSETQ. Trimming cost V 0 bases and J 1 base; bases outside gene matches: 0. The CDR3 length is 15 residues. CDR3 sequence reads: CASSLGLAGSYEQYF. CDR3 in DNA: TGCGCCAGCAGCTTGGGACTAGCGGGGTCCTACGAGCAGTACTTC.

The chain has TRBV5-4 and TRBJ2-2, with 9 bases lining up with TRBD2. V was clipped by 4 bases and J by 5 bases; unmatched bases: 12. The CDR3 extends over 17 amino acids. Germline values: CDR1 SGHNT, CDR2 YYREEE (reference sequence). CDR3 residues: CASSPGGAGGWTGELFF. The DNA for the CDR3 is TGTGCCAGCAGCCCGGGGGGAGCGGGAGGTTGGACCGGGGAGCTGTTTTTT.

The chain's CDR3 is CASSAGTDGYNEKLFF. The CDR3, as DNA: TGTGCCAGCAGCGCAGGGACCGATGGCTATAATGAAAAACTGTTTTTT. J is TRBJ1-4 and V is TRBV7-9; D is perhaps TRBD1 (5 bases). The V end lost 5 bases, the J end lost 4 bases, and 17 bases lay between the germline ends. CDR3 length equals 16 residues. CDR1 and CDR2 from the germline V gene are SEHNR and FQNEAQ (reference sequence). The full variable domain, its missing parts supplied by reference TRBV7-9 and TRBJ1-4, is DTGVSQNPRHKITKRGQNVTFRCDPISEHNRLYWYRQTLGQGPEFLTYFQNEAQLEKSRLLSDRFSAERPKGSFSTLEIQRTEQGDSAMYLCASSAGTDGYNEKLFFGSGTQLSVL.

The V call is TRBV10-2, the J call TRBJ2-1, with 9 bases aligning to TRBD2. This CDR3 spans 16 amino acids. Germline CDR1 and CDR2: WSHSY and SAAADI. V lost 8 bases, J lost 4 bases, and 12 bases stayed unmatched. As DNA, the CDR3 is TGCGCCAGCGGAGGGGCCGTGGCGGGAGGGTACAATGAGCAGTTCTTC. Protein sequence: CASGGAVAGGYNEQFF.

Here the CDR3 reads CASSESPAAETQYF. In nucleotides, the CDR3 is TGCGCCAGCAGTGAGTCTCCCGCGGCGGAGACCCAGTACTTC. The V call is TRBV10-1, the J call TRBJ2-5; D unclear. Germline lookup yields CDR1 WNHNN and CDR2 SYGVQD (reference sequence). This CDR3 contains 14 residues. Trimming cost V 0 bases and J 5 bases, with 10 bases left between them.

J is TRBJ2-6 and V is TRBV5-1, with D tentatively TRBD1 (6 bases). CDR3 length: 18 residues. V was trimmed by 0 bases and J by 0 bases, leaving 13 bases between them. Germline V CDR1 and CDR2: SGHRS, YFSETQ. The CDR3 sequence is CASSLVTGPSSGANVLTF. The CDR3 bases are TGCGCCAGCAGCTTGGTAACAGGGCCGAGCTCTGGGGCCAACGTCCTGACTTTC.

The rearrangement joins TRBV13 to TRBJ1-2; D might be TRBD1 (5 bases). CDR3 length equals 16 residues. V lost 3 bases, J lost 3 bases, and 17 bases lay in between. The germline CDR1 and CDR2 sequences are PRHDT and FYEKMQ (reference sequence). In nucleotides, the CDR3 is TGTGCCAGCAGCTTTTGGTCGGGGGGAACCGACTATGGCTACACCTTC. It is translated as CASSFWSGGTDYGYTF.

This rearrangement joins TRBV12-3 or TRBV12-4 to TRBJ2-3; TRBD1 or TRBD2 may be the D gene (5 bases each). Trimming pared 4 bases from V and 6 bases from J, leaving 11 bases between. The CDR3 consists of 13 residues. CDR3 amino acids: CASSSGGSDTQYF. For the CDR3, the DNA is TGTGCCAGCAGTTCTGGGGGTTCGGATACGCAGTATTTT.

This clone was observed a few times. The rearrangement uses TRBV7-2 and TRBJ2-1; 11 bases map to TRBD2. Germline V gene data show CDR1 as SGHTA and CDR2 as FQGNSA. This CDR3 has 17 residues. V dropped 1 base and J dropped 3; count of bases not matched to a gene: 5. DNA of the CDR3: TGTGCCAGCAGCTTAGGCTCCGGGACTAGCGGCTACAATGAGCAGTTCTTC. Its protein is CASSLGSGTSGYNEQFF. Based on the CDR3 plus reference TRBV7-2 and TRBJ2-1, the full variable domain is GAGVSQSPSNKVTEKGKDVELRCDPISGHTALYWYRQSLGQGLEFLIYFQGNSAPDKSGLPSDRFSAERTGGSVSTLTIQRTQQEDSAVYLCASSLGSGTSGYNEQFFGPGTRLTVL.

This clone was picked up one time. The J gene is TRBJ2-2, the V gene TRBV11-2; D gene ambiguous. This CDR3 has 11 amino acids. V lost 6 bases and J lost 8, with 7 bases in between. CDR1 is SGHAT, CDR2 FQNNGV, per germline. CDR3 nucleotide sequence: TGTGCCAGCAGGTCGGCGGGGGAGCTGTTTTTT. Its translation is CASRSAGELFF.

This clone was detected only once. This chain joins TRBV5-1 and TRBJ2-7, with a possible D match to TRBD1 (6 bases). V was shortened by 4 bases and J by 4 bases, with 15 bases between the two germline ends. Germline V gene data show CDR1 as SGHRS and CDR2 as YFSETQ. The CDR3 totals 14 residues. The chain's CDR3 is CASSLGTSNYEQYF. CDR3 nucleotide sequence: TGCGCCAGCAGCCTCGGGACATCCAATTACGAGCAGTACTTC.